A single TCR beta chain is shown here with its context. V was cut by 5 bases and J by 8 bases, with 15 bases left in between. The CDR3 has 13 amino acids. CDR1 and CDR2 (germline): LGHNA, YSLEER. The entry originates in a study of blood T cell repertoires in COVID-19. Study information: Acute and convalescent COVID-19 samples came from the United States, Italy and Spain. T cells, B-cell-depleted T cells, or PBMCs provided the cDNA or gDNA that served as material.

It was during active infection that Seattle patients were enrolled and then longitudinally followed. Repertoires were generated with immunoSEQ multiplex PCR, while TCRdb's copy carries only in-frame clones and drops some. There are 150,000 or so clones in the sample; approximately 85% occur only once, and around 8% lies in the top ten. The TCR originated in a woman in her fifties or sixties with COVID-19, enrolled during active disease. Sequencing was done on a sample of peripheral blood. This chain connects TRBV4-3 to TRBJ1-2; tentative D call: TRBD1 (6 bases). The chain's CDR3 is CASSTTGYEGYTF. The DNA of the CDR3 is TGCGCCAGCAGCACTACAGGGTATGAGGGCTACACCTTC.